The clone carrying this TCR beta chain was recorded only once. This record comes from a study of shared clonotypes between healthy human individuals. Generated by immunoSEQ multiplex PCR, the TCRdb table keeps only in-frame clones and is missing some. The profile shows around 690,000 clones, around 90% of them singletons. Germline CDR1 reads SGHVS; CDR2 reads FNYEAQ. Between the trimmed V and J ends, which lost 5 bases and 6 bases, there was a span of 14 bases. The CDR3 is made up of 13 amino acids. The chain combines TRBV7-6 with TRBJ2-7; D remains ambiguous. The sample comprised memory CD8+ T cells from PBMCs. Subset in this sample: CD45RO+ cells pooled with CCR7-negative TemRA cells. This receptor was identified in a man aged 18 to 30 in good health. Some clones in this sample may be carry-over from other donors' samples. The CDR3 sequence: CASSPGPTGEQYF. The CDR3 DNA is TGTGCCAGCAGCCCCGGGCCTACGGGCGAGCAGTACTTC.